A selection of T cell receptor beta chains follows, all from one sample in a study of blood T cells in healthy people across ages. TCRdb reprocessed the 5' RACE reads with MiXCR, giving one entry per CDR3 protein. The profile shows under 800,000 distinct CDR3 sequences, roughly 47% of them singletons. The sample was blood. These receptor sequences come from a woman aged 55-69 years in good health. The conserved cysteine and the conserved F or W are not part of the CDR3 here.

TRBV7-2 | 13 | ASSFGQGLVYGYT
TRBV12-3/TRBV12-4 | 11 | ASSYRGNSPLH
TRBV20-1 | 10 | SAKTGFGGYT
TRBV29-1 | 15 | SAMRALTSGGTDTQY
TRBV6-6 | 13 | ASSYFGRANSPLH
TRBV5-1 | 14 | ASSLVGTSTNNEQF
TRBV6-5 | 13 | ASSYSKRANTEAF
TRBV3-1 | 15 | ASSQSRILAGSYEQY
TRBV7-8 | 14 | ASSLAIVVVDNEQF
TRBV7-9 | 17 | ASSLALETSGSHTDTQY
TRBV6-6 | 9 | ASSSIKTQY
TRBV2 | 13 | AIPGGTAPTDTQY
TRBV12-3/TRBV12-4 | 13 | ASSPSGGKNTEAF